The 19 T cell receptor beta chains listed next were all sequenced from one sample in a study of regulatory T cells in long-lasting Graves disease. Through Arm-PCR of CDR3 regions and iRepertoire HTBI primers, TCR beta libraries were built. TCRdb analysed the multiplex PCR reads with MiXCR anew, one entry per CDR3 protein. The repertoire holds some 230,000 distinct CDR3 sequences, with around 20% as singletons. Time point in this sample: newly diagnosed GD, antithyroid drugs for less than 3 months. Generation of the TCR library employed RNA extracted from PBMCs. Sequencing was performed on peripheral blood mononuclear cells (PBMCs), taken at new diagnosis, from a patient treated with antithyroid drugs. These receptors all come from a female donor with Graves disease.

This clonotype came up many times. The V call is TRBV6-2 or TRBV6-3, the J call TRBJ2-7; 8 positions match TRBD1. The CDR3 contains 14 residues. The trim removed 4 bases at V and 2 bases at J, leaving 4 bases unmatched. Looked up from germline, CDR1 is MNHEY and CDR2 is SVGEGT. CDR3 loop: CASSFGQGPYEQYF. In nucleotides, the CDR3 is TGTGCCAGCAGTTTTGGACAGGGACCCTACGAGCAGTACTTC.

Worth noting for this clonotype: A read error may be the cause here, since a much bigger clone is one base away. The chain couples TRBV6-1 to TRBJ2-1; 7 bases match TRBD2. CDR1 is MNHNS and CDR2 is SASEGT in the germline V gene. The CDR3 is made up of 13 amino acids. DNA of the CDR3: TGTGCCGGCAGGTCTCGGGGGGACAATGAGCAGTTCTTC. It encodes CAGRSRGDNEQFF.

This chain joins TRBV27 and TRBJ2-6; unclear D gene. The CDR3 runs to 15 residues. Germline loops: CDR1 MNHEY, CDR2 SMNVEV (reference sequence). Deletions cut 0 bases from V and 4 bases from J, with 7 bases between. The CDR3 bases are TGTGCCAGCAGTTTATCCCCCGCGGGGGCCAACGTCCTGACTTTC. Encoded protein: CASSLSPAGANVLTF.

This clonotype was detected ten times or more. V and J are TRBV20-1 and TRBJ2-7, with TRBD2 as a possible D gene (5 bases). V was cut by 0 bases and J by 0 bases, with 12 bases left in between. This CDR3 contains 15 residues. The germline V gene encodes CDR1 DFQATT and CDR2 SNEGSKA (reference sequence). The CDR3 region is CSARDSRRTSYEQYF. The CDR3 coding sequence is TGCAGTGCTAGAGATTCCAGGAGGACCTCCTACGAGCAGTACTTC.

This clonotype is medium-sized (0.01 to 0.1%). The chain has TRBV2 and TRBJ2-3; a possible D gene is TRBD2 (5 bases). In germline, CDR1 is SNHLY, CDR2 FYNNEI. With 4 bases removed from V and 2 bases from J, the gap between germline ends came to 10 bases. The CDR3 sequence is 14 residues long. The CDR3 DNA reads TGTGCCAGCAGTGTTAGCGACTACACAGATACGCAGTATTTT. The encoded protein is CASSVSDYTDTQYF.

This clonotype was detected only a few times. The J gene is TRBJ2-3, the V gene TRBV6-1; 8 nucleotides agree with TRBD1. The CDR3 has 13 amino acids. Losses at the gene ends were 10 bases for V and 1 base for J; bases not matched to a gene: 4. Germline CDR1 is MNHNS and CDR2 is SASEGT. CDR3 in DNA: TGTGCCACCCGACAGGGGCGCACAGATACGCAGTATTTT. This codes for CATRQGRTDTQYF.

Comments on this clonotype: This probably arose from a read error, given a far larger clone one base away. The J gene is TRBJ2-1, the V gene TRBV7-2; D gene unclear. This CDR3 region has 15 residues. Trimming cost V 1 base and J 4 bases, with 11 bases left between them. CDR1 is SGHTA and CDR2 is FQGNSA in the germline V gene. CDR3 region: CASSLGTPSYNEQFF. The CDR3 DNA follows: TGTGCCAGCAGCTTAGGGACCCCTAGTTACAATGAGCAGTTCTTC.

This clonotype has only a few counts. This chain connects TRBV20-1 to TRBJ2-1; possible D gene TRBD2, 5 bases. Germline-derived CDR1 and CDR2 are DFQATT and SNEGSKA (reference sequence). The CDR3 extends over 11 amino acids. V was clipped by 0 bases and J by 13 bases, with 10 bases between them. The CDR3 coding sequence is TGCAGTGCTAGAGATTACCGGGGACAGTTCTTC. Translating it yields CSARDYRGQFF.

With regard to this clonotype: A read error is possible here, since a much larger clone lies one base away. The rearrangement joins TRBV11-2 to TRBJ2-1, with D unresolved. The ends were cut back, 6 bases at V and 0 bases at J, with 12 bases in the middle. Germline CDR1 reads SGHAT; CDR2 reads FQNNGV. The CDR3 loop spans 15 amino acids. The CDR3 region has the DNA TGTGCCAGCAGAGCTCCGGAGAGCTCCTACAATGAGCAGTTCTTC. Its protein is CASRAPESSYNEQFF.

This clonotype was counted at least ten times. The chain joins TRBV12-3 or TRBV12-4 to TRBJ1-1; D is perhaps TRBD1 (6 bases). The CDR3 runs to 14 residues. The ends were cut back, 6 bases at V and 1 base at J, with 12 bases in the middle. For the CDR3, the DNA is TGTGCCAGCAGCCGGACAGTTACGAACACTGAAGCTTTCTTT. This translates into CASSRTVTNTEAFF.

This chain uses TRBV4-2 with TRBJ1-3; D not certain. Trimming left V 1 base short and J 6 bases short, with 4 bases between. The CDR3 length is 12 residues. In germline, CDR1 is LGHNA, CDR2 YNFKEQ. CDR3 bases: TGTGCCAGCAGCCAAGGCGCAAACACCATATATTTT. Protein sequence: CASSQGANTIYF.

Remarks on this clonotype: This may be a read error, as it is one base from a much larger clone. The chain has TRBV19 and TRBJ1-1; D not resolved. The V gene lost 3 bases and the J gene lost 5 bases, with 16 bases spanning the gap. CDR3 length: 15 residues. The germline V gene encodes CDR1 LNHDA and CDR2 SQIVND (reference sequence). The CDR3 region has the DNA TGTGCCAGTAGTATCGGACGGCGCCTTGGGACTGAAGCTTTCTTT. This gives the protein CASSIGRRLGTEAFF.

Ten or more counts support this clonotype. This sequence joins TRBV20-1 and TRBJ2-1; TRBD1 agrees at 8 bases. Trimming cost V 1 base and J 14 bases; bases outside gene matches: 7. This CDR3 contains 12 residues. CDR1 is DFQATT, CDR2 SNEGSKA, per germline (reference sequence). CDR3 sequence reads: CSARGGQVREFF. The DNA for the CDR3 is TGCAGTGCTAGAGGGGGACAGGTTCGGGAGTTCTTC.

This clonotype was picked up many times. V is TRBV20-1 and J is TRBJ1-1; D possibly corresponds to TRBD1 (6 bases). Germline assignment: CDR1 DFQATT and CDR2 SNEGSKA (reference sequence). The V gene lost 2 bases and the J gene lost 0 bases, with 10 bases spanning the gap. The CDR3 sequence is 14 residues long. CDR3 DNA sequence: TGCAGTGCTAGACCAGGGGAGGTGAACACTGAAGCTTTCTTT. It encodes CSARPGEVNTEAFF.

Details on this clonotype: A far larger clone is only one base removed, so a read error is likely. The chain carries TRBV6-5 and TRBJ2-7; D remains unclear. CDR3 size: 17 residues. The germline gives CDR1 MNHEY, CDR2 SVGAGI. Trimming removed 4 bases at V and 7 bases at J, with 26 bases between. The CDR3 loop reads CASSSLGALPPYNEQYF. CDR3 in DNA: TGTGCCAGCAGTTCCCTCGGCGCCCTCCCCCCATACAATGAGCAGTACTTC.

This clonotype came up many times. The gene calls are TRBV11-2 and TRBJ1-1; possibly TRBD1 for D (6 bases). Germline CDR1 and CDR2: SGHAT and FQNNGV. The CDR3 is 14 amino acids. Trimming pared 0 bases from V and 10 bases from J, leaving 15 bases between. The CDR3 nucleotides read TGTGCCAGCAGCTTAGATCGGGGGCAGGGTCGAGCTTTCTTT. As protein: CASSLDRGQGRAFF. Together with reference TRBV11-2 and TRBJ1-1, the CDR3 gives the full variable domain: EAGVAQSPRYKIIEKRQSVAFWCNPISGHATLYWYQQILGQGPKLLIQFQNNGVVDDSQLPKDRFSAERLKGVDSTLKIQPAKLEDSAVYLCASSLDRGQGRAFFGQGTRLTVV.

This clonotype was counted only a few times. V gene TRBV7-3 combines with J gene TRBJ2-3; TRBD2 matches 13 bases. Germline-derived CDR1 and CDR2 are SGHTA and FQGTGA. V dropped 10 bases and J dropped 2; count of bases not matched to a gene: 6. The CDR3 is 15 amino acids. CDR3 sequence (DNA): TGTGCCACCTCGACTAGCGGGGGGTTCACAGATACGCAGTATTTT. It codes for CATSTSGGFTDTQYF.

The rearrangement links TRBV18 to TRBJ2-2, with D unresolved. The CDR3 loop spans 12 amino acids. CDR1 is KGHSH, CDR2 LQKENI, per germline. The germline V and J ends were trimmed by 1 base and 7 bases, with 4 bases remaining between them. The CDR3 nucleotides are TGTGCCAGCTCACCACTAAGCGGGGAGCTGTTTTTT. Protein sequence: CASSPLSGELFF.

Only a few counts were recorded for this clonotype. The rearrangement joins TRBV12-3 or TRBV12-4 to TRBJ1-1, with 9 bases identical to TRBD1. The trim removed 2 bases at V and 5 bases at J, leaving 3 bases unmatched. This CDR3 contains 14 residues. The CDR3 loop is CASSLRQGGTEAFF. CDR3 DNA: TGTGCCAGCAGTTTACGACAGGGGGGGACTGAAGCTTTCTTT.